This TCR beta chain was sequenced in a study of beta chain features in type 1 diabetes. Study-wide results and limits: PCR may have favored shorter templates equally in patients and controls. In comparison with healthy donors, patients had naive, central memory and Treg TCRB repertoires that appeared more similar. A cDNA-based sequencing approach could over-represent cells with high TCR expression. Moderate yet significant TCRB CDR3 shortening was seen in Type 1 diabetes patients in all four CD4+ subsets.

Expressed TCRB transcripts got sequenced, as all isolated RNA was reverse transcribed. Sequenced by immunoSEQ multiplex PCR; TCRdb stores in-frame clones only, minus some. This sample has about 650,000 clones, with approximately 13% found just once. Turning to this clone: Its antigen is not identified.

The authors obtained over 95% purity in all sorted populations. V lost 6 bases and J 5 bases, leaving 20 bases between the germline ends. CDR3 length: 14 amino acids. The germline V gene encodes CDR1 GTSNPN and CDR2 SVGIG (reference sequence). This rearrangement joins TRBV30 to TRBJ2-7; either TRBD1 or TRBD2 may supply D (5 bases each). The TCR sequence derives from a man younger than 40 with type 1 diabetes. Sequencing was done on a sample of naive CD4+ T cells from blood. As DNA, the CDR3 is TGTGCCTGTCGACCGGGACCTAACGGCCACGAGCAGTACTTC. Its translation is CACRPGPNGHEQYF.